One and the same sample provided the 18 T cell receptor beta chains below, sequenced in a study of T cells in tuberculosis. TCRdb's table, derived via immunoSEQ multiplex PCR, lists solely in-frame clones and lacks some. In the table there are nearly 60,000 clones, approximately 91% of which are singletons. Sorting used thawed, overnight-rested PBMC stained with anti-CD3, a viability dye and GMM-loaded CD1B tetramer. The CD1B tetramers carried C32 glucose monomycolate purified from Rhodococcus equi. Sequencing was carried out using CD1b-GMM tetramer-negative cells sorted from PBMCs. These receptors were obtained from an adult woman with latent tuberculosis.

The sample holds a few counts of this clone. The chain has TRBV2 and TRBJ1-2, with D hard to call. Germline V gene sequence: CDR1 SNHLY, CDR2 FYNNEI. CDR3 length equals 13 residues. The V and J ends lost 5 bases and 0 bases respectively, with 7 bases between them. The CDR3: CASSTAANYGYTF. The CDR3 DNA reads TGTGCCAGCAGTACAGCAGCTAACTATGGCTACACCTTC.

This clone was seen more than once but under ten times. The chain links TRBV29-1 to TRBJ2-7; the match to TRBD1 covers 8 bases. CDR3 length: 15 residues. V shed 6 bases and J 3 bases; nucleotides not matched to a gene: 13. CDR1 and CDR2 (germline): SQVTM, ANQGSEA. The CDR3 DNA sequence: TGCAGCGTAACACCTCGGGACAGGATGTACTACGAGCAGTACTTC. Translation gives CSVTPRDRMYYEQYF.

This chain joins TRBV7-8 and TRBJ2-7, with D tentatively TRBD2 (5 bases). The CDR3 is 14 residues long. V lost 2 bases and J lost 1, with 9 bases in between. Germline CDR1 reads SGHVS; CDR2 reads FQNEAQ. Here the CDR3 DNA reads TGTGCCAGCAGCTTATTTACTAGTTCCTACGAGCAGTACTTC. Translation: CASSLFTSSYEQYF. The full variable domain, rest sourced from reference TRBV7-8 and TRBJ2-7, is GAGVSQSPRYKVAKRGQDVALRCDPISGHVSLFWYQQALGQGPEFLTYFQNEAQLDKSGLPSDRFFAERPEGSVSTLKIQRTQQEDSAVYLCASSLFTSSYEQYFGPGTRLTVT.

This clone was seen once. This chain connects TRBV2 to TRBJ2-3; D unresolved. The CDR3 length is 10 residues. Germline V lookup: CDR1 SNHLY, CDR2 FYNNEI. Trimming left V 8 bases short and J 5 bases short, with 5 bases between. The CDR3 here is CASELDTQYF. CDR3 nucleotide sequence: TGTGCCAGCGAACTAGATACGCAGTATTTT.

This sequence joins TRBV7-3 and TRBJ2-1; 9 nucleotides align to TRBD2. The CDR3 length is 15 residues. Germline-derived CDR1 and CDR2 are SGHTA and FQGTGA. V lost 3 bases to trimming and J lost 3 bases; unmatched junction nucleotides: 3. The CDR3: CASSFASGDYNEQFF. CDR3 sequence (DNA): TGTGCCAGCAGCTTCGCTAGCGGGGACTACAATGAGCAGTTCTTC.

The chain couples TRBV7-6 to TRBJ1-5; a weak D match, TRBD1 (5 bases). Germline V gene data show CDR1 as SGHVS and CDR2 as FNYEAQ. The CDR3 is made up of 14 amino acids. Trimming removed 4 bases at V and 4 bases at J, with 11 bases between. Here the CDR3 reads CASSSLQGNQPQHF. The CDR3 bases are TGTGCCAGCAGCTCCCTGCAGGGAAATCAGCCCCAGCATTTT. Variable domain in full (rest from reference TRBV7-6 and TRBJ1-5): GAGVSQSPRYKVTKRGQDVALRCDPISGHVSLYWYRQALGQGPEFLTYFNYEAQQDKSGLPNDRFSAERPEGSISTLTIQRTEQRDSAMYRCASSSLQGNQPQHFGDGTRLSIL.

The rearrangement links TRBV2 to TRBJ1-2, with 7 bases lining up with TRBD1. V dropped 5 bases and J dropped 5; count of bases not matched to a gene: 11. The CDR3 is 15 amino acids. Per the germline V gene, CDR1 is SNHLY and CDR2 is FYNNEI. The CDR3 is CASSSAGTERYGYTF. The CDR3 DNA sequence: TGTGCCAGCAGTTCCGCCGGGACAGAACGTTATGGCTACACCTTC.

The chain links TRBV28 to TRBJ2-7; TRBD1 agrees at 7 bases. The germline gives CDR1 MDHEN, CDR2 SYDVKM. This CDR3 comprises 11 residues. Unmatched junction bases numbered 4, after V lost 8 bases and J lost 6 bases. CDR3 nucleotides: TGTGCCAGCCAGACAGGGTCCGAGCAGTACTTC. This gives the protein CASQTGSEQYF.

Here the CDR3 reads CASSLAYHRATYGYTF. The DNA of the CDR3 is TGTGCCAGCAGCTTGGCCTATCACAGGGCGACGTATGGCTACACCTTC. The gene calls are TRBV5-6 and TRBJ1-2, with a tentative D call TRBD1 (6 bases). Germline CDR1 is SGHDT and CDR2 is YYEEEE. This CDR3 contains 16 residues. The V gene lost 0 bases and the J gene lost 5 bases, with 17 bases spanning the gap.

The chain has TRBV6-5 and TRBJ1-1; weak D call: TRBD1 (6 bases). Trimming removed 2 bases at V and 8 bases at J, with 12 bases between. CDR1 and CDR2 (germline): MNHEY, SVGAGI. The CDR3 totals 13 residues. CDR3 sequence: CASSYAARGEAFF. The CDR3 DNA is TGTGCCAGCAGTTACGCGGCCAGGGGCGAAGCTTTCTTT.

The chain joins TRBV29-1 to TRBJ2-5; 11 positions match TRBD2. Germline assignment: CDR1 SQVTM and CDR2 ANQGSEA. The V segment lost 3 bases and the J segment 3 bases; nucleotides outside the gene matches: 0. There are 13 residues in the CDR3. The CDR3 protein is CSVEGLAEETQYF. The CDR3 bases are TGCAGCGTTGAGGGACTAGCGGAAGAGACCCAGTACTTC.

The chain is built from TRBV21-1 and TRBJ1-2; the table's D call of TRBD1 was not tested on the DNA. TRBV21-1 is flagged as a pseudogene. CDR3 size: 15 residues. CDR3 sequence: CASSKEKDSNYGYTF. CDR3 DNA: TGTGCCAGCAGCAAAGAGAAGGACAGCAACTATGGCTACACCTTC.

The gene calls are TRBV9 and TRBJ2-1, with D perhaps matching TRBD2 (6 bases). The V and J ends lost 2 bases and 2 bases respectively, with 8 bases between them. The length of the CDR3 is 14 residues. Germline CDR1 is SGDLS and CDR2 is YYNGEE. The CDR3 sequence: CASSVRGAYNEQFF. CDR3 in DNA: TGTGCCAGCAGCGTGCGGGGAGCCTACAATGAGCAGTTCTTC. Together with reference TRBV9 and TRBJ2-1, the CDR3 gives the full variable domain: DSGVTQTPKHLITATGQRVTLRCSPRSGDLSVYWYQQSLDQGLQFLIQYYNGEERAKGNILERFSAQQFPDLHSELNLSSLELGDSALYFCASSVRGAYNEQFFGPGTRLTVL.

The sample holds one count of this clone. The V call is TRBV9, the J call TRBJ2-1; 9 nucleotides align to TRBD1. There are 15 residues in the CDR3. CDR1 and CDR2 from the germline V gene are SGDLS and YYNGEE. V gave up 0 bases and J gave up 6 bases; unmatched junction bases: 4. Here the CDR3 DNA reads TGTGCCAGCAGCGTAGAGGGACAGGGTGGCAATGAGCAGTTCTTC. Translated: CASSVEGQGGNEQFF. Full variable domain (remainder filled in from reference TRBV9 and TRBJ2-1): DSGVTQTPKHLITATGQRVTLRCSPRSGDLSVYWYQQSLDQGLQFLIQYYNGEERAKGNILERFSAQQFPDLHSELNLSSLELGDSALYFCASSVEGQGGNEQFFGPGTRLTVL.

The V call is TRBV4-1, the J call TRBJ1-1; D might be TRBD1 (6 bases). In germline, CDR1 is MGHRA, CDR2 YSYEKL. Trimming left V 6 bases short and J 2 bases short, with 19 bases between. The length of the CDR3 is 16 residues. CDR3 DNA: TGCGCCAGCAGACTCGATCGGACAGCCATTAACACTGAAGCTTTCTTT. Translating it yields CASRLDRTAINTEAFF.

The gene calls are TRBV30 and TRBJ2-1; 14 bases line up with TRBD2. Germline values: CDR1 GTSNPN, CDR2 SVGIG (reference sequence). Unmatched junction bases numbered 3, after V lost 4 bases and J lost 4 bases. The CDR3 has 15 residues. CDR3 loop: CAWTGTSGRYNEQFF. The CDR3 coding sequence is TGTGCCTGGACCGGGACTAGCGGGAGATACAATGAGCAGTTCTTC.

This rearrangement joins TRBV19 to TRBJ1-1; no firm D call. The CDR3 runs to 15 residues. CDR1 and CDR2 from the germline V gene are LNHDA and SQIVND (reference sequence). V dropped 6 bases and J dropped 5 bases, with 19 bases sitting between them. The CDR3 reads CASRPGGGRGTEAFF. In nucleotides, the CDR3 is TGTGCCAGTAGGCCTGGTGGAGGCCGTGGGACTGAAGCTTTCTTT. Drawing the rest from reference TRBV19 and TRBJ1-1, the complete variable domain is DGGITQSPKYLFRKEGQNVTLSCEQNLNHDAMYWYRQDPGQGLRLIYYSQIVNDFQKGDIAEGYSVSREKKESFPLTVTSAQKNPTAFYLCASRPGGGRGTEAFFGQGTRLTVV.

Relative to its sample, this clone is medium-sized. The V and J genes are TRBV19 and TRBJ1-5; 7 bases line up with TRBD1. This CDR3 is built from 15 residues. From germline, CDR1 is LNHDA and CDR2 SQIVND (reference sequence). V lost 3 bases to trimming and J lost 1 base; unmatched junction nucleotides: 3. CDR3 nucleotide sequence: TGTGCCAGTAGTATGGGACAGACAAGCAATCAGCCCCAGCATTTT. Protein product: CASSMGQTSNQPQHF.